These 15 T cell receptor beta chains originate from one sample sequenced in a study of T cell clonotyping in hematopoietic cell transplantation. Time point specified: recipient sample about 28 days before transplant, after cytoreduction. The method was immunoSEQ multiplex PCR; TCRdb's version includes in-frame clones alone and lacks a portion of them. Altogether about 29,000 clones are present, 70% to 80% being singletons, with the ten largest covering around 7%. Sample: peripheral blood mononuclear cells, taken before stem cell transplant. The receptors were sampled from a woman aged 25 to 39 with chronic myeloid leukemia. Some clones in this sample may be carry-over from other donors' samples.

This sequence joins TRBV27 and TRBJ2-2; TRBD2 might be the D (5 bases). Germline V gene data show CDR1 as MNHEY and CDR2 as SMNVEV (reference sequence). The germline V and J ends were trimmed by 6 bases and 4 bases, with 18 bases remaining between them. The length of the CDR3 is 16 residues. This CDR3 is CASRVLPRVGTGELFF. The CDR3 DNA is TGTGCCAGCAGGGTCCTCCCGAGGGTTGGCACCGGGGAGCTGTTTTTT.

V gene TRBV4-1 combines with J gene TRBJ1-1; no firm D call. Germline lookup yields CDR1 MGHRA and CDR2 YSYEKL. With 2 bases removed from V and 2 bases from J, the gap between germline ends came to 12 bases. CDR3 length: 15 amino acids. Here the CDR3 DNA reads TGCGCCAGCAGCCAACTTCTCGGCCGAAACACTGAAGCTTTCTTT. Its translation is CASSQLLGRNTEAFF.

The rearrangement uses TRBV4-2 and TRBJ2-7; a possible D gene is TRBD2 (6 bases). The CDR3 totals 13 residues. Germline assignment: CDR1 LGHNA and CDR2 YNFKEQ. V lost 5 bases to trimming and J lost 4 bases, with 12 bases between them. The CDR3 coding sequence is TGTGCCAGCAGCACGGGACTCGCTTACGAGCAGTACTTC. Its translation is CASSTGLAYEQYF.

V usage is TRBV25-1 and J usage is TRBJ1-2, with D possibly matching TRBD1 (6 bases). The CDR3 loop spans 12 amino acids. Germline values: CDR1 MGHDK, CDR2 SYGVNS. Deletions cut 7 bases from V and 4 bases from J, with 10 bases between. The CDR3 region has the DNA TGTGCCAGCACCGACAGGTCCTATGGCTACACCTTC. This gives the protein CASTDRSYGYTF.

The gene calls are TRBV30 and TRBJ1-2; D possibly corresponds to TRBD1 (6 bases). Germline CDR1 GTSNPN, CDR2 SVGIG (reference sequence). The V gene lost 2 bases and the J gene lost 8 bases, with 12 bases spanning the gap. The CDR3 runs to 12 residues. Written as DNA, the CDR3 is TGTGCCTGGAGTCGACAGGCTGGAGGCTACACCTTC. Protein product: CAWSRQAGGYTF.

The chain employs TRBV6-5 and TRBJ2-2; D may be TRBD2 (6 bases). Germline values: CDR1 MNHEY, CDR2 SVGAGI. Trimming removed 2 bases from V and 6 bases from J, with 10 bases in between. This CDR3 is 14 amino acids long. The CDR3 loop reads CASSYSGWAGELFF. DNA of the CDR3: TGTGCCAGCAGTTACAGCGGGTGGGCCGGGGAGCTGTTTTTT.

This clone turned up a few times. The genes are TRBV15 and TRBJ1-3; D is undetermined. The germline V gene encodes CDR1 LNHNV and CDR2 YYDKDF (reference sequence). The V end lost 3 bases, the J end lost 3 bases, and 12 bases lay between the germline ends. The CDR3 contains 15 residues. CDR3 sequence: CATSSFRSGGNTIYF. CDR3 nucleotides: TGTGCCACCAGCAGTTTCCGGAGTGGTGGAAACACCATATATTTT.

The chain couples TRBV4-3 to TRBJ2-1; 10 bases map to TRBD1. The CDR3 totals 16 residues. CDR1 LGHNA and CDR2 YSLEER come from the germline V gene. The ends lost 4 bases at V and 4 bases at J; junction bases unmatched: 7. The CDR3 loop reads CASSPAGTGVYNEQFF. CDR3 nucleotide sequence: TGCGCCAGCAGCCCAGCAGGGACAGGGGTTTACAATGAGCAGTTCTTC.

CDR3 region: CASSFGRTSTDTQYF. The CDR3 region has the DNA TGTGCCAGCAGTTTCGGACGCACTAGCACAGATACGCAGTATTTT. The chain is built from TRBV6-5 and TRBJ2-3; no firm D call. The V end was cut by 4 bases, the J end by 0 bases, with 11 bases between. The CDR3 is 15 residues long. From germline, CDR1 is MNHEY and CDR2 SVGAGI.

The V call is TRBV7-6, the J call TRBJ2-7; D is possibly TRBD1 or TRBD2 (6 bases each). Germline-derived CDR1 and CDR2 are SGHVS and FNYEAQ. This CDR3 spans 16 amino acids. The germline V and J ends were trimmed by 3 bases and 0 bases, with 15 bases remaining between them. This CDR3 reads CASSLEGTTSSYEQYF. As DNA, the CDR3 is TGTGCCAGCAGCTTGGAGGGGACAACAAGCTCCTACGAGCAGTACTTC.

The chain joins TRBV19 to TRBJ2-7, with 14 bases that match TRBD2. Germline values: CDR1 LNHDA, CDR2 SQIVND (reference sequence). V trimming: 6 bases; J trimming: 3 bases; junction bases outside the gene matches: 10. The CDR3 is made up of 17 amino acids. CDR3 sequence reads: CASRLSGTSGGHYEQYF. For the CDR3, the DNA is TGTGCCAGTAGGCTCTCCGGGACTAGCGGGGGACACTACGAGCAGTACTTC.

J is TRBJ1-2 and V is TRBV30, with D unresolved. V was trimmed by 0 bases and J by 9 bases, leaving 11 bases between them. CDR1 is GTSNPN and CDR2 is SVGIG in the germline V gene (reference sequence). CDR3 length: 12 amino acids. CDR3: CAWSVSGWSYTF. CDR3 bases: TGTGCCTGGAGTGTGTCCGGGTGGAGCTACACCTTC.

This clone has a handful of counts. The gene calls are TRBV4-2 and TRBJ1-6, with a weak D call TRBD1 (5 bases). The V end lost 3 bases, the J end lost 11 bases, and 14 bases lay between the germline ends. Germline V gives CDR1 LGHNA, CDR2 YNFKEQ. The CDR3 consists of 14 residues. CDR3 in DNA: TGTGCCAGCAGCCACCAGGGTAGTCATGCACCCCTCCACTTT. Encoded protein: CASSHQGSHAPLHF.

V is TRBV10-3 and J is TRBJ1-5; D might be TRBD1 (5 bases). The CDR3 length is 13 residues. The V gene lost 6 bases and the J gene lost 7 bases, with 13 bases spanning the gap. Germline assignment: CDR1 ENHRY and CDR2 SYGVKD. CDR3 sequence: CAIRDNEHQPQHF. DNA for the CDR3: TGTGCCATCAGGGACAACGAACACCAGCCCCAGCATTTT.

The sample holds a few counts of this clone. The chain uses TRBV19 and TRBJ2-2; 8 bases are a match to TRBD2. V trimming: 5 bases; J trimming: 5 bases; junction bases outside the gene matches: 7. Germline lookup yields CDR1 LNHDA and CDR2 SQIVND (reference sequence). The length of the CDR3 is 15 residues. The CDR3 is CASSVGTRITGELFF. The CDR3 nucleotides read TGTGCCAGTAGTGTAGGGACTAGAATTACCGGGGAGCTGTTTTTT.